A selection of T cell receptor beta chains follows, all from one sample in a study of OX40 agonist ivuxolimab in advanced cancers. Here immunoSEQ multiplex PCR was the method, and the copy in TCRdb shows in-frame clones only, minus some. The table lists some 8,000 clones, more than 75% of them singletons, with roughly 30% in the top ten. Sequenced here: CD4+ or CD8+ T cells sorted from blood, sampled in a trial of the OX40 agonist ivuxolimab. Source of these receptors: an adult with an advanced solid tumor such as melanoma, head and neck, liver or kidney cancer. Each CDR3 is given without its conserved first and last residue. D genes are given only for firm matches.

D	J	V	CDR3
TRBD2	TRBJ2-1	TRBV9	ASSAEGLAGYNEQF
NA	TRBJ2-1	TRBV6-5	ASTDSLYNEQF
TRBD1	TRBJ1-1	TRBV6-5	ASSYLWTGAPEAF
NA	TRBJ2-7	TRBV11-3	ASSLVPSERGLEQY
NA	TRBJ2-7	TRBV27	ASSPVDRLYEQY
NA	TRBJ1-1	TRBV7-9	ASSGNTEAF
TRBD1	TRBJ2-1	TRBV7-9	ASRKGQGPNEQF
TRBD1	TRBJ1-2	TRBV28	ASSLGTGYGYT
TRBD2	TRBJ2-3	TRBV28	ASSRPSGRWQIRREVADTQY
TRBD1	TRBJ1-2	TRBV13	ASSKDRDGYT
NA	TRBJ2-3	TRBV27	ASSIVGPTDTQY
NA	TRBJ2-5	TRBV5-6	ASSLLLAQETQY
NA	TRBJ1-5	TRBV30	AWSVRAGHQPQH
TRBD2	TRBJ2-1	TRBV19	ASRREAYNEQF
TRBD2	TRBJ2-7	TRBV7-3	ASRSPAGGTSGSYEQY
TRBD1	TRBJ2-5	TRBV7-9	ASSSFGGPKQGETQY
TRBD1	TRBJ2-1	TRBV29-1	SVFGQGHNEQF
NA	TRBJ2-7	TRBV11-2	ASSLGPSTAPKSYEQY
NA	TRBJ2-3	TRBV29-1	SVGVWGPTDTQY
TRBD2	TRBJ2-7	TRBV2	ASSEGTSGYSYEQY
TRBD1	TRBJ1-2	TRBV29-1	SVEDPISDRTGRGYT
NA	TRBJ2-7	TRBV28	ASSLMGSGYEQY
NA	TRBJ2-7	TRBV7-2	ASSLERGGEQY
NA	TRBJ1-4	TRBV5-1	ASSLGLGDEKLF
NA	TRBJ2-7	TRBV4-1	ASSPGGYEQY
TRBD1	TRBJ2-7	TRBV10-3	AISEPGQGLLYEQY
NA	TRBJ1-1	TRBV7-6	ASSPDRTEAF
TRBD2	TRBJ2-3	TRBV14	ASSPYPAGVVTDTQY
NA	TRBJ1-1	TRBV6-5	ASSLEGGSTEAF
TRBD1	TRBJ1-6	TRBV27	ASSSGQSNSPLH
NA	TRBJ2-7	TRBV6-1	ATNRYEQY
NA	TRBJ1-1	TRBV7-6	ASSLSRERNTEAF
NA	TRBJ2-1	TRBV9	ASSSIGYNEQF
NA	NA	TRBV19	ASSDGQLVDEQY
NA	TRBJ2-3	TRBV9	ASSVVLGSDTQY
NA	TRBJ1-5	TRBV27	ASSLLGSNQPQH
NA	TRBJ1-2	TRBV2	ASRTGTEGYT
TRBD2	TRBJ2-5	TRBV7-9	ASSAGTSGQETQY
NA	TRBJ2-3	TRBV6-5	ASSLSTDTQY
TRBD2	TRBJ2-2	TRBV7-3	ASSAGVTGELF
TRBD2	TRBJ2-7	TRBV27	ASSWGGDMGYEQY
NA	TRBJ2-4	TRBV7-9	ASSFAEAKNIQY
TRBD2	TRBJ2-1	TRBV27	ASSSQTSGDNEQF
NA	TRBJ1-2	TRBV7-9	ASSLVTDYGYT
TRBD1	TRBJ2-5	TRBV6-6	ASSPTGRTETQY
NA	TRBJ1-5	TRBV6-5	ASSLDQPQH
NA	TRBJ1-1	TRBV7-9	ASSLNPFGGSAF
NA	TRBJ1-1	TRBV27	ASSLDPRVEAF
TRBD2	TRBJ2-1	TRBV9	ASSSRTSGIANEQF
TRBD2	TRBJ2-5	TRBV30	AWSGLRLAGRVTQY
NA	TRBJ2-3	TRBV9	ASSVAGGSDTQY
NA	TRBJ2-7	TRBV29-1	SVVIGYPYEQY